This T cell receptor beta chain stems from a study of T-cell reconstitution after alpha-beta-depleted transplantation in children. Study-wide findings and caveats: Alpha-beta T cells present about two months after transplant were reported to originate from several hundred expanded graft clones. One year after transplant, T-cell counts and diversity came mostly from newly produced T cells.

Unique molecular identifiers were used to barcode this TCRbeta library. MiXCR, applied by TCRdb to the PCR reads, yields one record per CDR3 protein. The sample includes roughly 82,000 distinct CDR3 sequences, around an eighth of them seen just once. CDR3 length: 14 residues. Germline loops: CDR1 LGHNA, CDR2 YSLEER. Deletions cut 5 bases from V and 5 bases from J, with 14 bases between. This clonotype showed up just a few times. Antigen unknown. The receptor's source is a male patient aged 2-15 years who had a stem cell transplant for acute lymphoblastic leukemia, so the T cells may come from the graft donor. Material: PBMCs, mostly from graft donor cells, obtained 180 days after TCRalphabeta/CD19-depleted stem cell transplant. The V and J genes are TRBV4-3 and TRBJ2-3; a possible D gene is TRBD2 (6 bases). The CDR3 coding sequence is TGCGCCAGCAGCAAAAGCGGGTCTATAGATACGCAGTATTTT. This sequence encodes CASSKSGSIDTQYF.